This TCR beta chain came from a study of CXCR4 blockade with PD-1 therapy in pancreatic cancer. As regards this clone: Its ends do not fully match the called genes, so a read error is possible.

The CDR3 extends over 16 amino acids. Germline V gene data show CDR1 as ENHRY and CDR2 as SYGVKD. Repertoires were generated with immunoSEQ multiplex PCR, while TCRdb's copy carries only in-frame clones and drops some. The sample consists of several thousand clones, 30% to 40% of them appearing once. This chain joins TRBV10-3 and TRBJ2-3, with a weak D call TRBD2 (6 bases). The clonotype was recovered from a human donor with pancreatic ductal adenocarcinoma. The sequenced material came from tumor tissue. The CDR3 sequence is CASSEKASGGTDTQYF. In nucleotides, the CDR3 is TGTGCCAGCAGTGAGAAAGCGAGTGGGGGGACAGATACGCAGTATTTT.